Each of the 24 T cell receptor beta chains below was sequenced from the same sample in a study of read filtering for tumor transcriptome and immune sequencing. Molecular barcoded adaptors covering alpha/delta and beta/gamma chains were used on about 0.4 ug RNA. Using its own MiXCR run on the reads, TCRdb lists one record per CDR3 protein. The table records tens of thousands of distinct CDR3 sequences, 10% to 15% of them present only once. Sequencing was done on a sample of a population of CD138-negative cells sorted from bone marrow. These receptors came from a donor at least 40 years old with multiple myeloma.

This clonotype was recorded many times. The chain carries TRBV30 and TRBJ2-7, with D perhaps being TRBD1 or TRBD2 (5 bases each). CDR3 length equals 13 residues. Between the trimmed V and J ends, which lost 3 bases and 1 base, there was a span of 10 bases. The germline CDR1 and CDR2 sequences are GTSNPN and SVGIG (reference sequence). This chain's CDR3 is CAWSTGRSYEQYF. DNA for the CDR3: TGTGCCTGGAGCACGGGGCGGTCCTACGAGCAGTACTTC. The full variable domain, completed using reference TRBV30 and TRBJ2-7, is SQTIHQWPATLVQPVGSPLSLECTVEGTSNPNLYWYRQAAGRGLQLLFYSVGIGQISSEVPQNLSASRPQDRQFILSSKKLLLSDSGFYLCAWSTGRSYEQYFGPGTRLTVT.

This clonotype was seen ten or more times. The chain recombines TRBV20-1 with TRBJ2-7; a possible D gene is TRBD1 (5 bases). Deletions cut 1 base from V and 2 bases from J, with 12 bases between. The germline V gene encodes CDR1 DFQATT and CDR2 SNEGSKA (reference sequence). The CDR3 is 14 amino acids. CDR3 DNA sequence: TGCAGTGCTAGAGCACAGACAGTTACCTACGAGCAGTACTTC. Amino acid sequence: CSARAQTVTYEQYF.

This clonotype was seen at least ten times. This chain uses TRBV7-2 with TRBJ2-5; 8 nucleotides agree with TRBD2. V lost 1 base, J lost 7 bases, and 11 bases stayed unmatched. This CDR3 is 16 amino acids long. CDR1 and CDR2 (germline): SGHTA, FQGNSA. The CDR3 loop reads CASSLGYGGAGGTQYF. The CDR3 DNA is TGTGCCAGCAGCTTAGGCTACGGGGGGGCAGGCGGGACCCAGTACTTC.

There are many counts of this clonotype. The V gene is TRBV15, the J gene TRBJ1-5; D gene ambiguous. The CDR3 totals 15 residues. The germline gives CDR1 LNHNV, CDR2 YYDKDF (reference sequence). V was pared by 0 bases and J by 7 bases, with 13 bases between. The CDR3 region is CATSRERREGQPQHF. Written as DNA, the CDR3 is TGTGCCACCAGCAGAGAAAGGAGGGAAGGACAGCCCCAGCATTTT.

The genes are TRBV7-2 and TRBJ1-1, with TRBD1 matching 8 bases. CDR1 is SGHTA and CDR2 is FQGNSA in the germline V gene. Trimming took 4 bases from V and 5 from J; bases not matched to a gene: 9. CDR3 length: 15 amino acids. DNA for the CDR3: TGTGCCAGCAGCTCGCGGACAGGGCGGAGTACTGAAGCTTTCTTT. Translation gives CASSSRTGRSTEAFF.

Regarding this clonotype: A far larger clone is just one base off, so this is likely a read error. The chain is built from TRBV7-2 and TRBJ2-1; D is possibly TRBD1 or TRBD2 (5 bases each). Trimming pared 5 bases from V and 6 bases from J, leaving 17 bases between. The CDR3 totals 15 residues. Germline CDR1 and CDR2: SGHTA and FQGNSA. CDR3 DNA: TGTGCCAGCAGCCTCGGGGCTCCCTCTTTCAATGAGCAGTTCTTC. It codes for CASSLGAPSFNEQFF.

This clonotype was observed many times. The CDR3 region has the DNA TGTGCCAGCAGTTTACCGGGGGGCGAGCAGTACTTC. This sequence encodes CASSLPGGEQYF. V usage is TRBV27 and J usage is TRBJ2-7, with 7 nucleotides matching TRBD2. CDR3 length equals 12 residues. J gave up 6 bases and V 2 bases, and 1 base lay outside the gene matches. Germline V gene sequence: CDR1 MNHEY, CDR2 SMNVEV (reference sequence).

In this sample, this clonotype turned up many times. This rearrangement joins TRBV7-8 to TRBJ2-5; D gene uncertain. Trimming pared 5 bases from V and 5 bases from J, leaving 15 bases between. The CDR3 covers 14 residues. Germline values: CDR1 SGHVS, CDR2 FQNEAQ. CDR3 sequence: CASSLVSGRETQYF. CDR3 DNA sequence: TGTGCCAGCAGCCTAGTTTCTGGGCGGGAGACCCAGTACTTC.

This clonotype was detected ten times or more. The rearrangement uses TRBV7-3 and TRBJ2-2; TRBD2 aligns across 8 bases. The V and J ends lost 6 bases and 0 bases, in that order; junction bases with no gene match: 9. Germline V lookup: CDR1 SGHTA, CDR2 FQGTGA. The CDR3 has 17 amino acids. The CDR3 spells CASSYSPGLANTGELFF. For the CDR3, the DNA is TGTGCCAGCAGTTATTCTCCGGGACTAGCGAACACCGGGGAGCTGTTTTTT.

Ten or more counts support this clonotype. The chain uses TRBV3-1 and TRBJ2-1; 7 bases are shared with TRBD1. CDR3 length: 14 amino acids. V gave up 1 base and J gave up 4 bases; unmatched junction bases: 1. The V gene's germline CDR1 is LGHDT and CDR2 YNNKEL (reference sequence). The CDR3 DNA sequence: TGTGCCAGCAGCCAAGGACAGGGATACAATGAGCAGTTCTTC. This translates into CASSQGQGYNEQFF.

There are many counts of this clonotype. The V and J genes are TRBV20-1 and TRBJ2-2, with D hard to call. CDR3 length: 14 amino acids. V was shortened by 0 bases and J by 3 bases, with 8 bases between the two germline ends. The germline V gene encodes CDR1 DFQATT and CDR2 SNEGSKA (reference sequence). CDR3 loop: CSARDEAYTGELFF. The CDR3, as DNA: TGCAGTGCTAGAGATGAAGCCTACACCGGGGAGCTGTTTTTT.

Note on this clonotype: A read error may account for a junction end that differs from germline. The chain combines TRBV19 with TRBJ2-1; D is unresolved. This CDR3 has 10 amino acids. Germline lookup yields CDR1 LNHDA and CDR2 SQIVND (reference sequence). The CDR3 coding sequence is TGTGCCAGTAGTTCCGGTGAGCAGTCCTTC. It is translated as CASSSGEQSF. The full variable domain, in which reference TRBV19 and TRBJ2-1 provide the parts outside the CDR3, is DGGITQSPKYLFRKEGQNVTLSCEQNLNHDAMYWYRQDPGQGLRLIYYSQIVNDFQKGDIAEGYSVSREKKESFPLTVTSAQKNPTAFYLCASSSGEQSFGPGTRLTVL.

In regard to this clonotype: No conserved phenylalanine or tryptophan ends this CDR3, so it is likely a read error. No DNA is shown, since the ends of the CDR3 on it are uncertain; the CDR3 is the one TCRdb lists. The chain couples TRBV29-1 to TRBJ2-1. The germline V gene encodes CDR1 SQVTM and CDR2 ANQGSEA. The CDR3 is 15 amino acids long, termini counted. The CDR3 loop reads CSVEDRLVYYNEQVC.

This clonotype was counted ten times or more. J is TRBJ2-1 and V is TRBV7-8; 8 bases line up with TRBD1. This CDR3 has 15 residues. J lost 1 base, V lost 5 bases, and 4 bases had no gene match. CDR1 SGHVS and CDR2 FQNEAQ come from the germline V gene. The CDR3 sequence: CASSLTGASYNEQFF. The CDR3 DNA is TGTGCCAGCAGCCTGACAGGGGCGTCCTACAATGAGCAGTTCTTC.

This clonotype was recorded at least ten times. CDR3 sequence: CASSQIRSGGRTEAFF. CDR3 DNA: TGCGCCAGCAGCCAAATACGTTCGGGGGGGCGGACTGAAGCTTTCTTT. This rearrangement joins TRBV4-1 to TRBJ1-1; tentatively, D is TRBD1 (6 bases). V was pared by 2 bases and J by 5 bases, with 18 bases between. CDR3 length: 16 amino acids. Germline CDR1 is MGHRA and CDR2 is YSYEKL.

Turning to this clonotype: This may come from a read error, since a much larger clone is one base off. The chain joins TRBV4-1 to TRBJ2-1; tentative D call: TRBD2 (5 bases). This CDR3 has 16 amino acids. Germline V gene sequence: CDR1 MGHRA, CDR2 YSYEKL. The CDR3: CASSQNSVYSYNGQFF. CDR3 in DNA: TGCGCCAGCAGCCAAAATAGCGTATACTCCTACAATGGGCAGTTCTTC.

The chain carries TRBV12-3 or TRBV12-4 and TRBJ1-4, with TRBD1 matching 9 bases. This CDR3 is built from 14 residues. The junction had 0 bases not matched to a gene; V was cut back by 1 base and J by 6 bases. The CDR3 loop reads CASSLGTGDEKLFF. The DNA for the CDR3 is TGTGCCAGCAGTTTAGGGACAGGGGATGAAAAACTGTTTTTT.

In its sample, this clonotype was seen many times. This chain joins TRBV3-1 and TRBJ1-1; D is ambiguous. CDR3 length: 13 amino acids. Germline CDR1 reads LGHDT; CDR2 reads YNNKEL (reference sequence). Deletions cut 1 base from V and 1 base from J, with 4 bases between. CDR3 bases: TGTGCCAGCAGCCAAGGGGCGAACACTGAAGCTTTCTTT. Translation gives CASSQGANTEAFF.

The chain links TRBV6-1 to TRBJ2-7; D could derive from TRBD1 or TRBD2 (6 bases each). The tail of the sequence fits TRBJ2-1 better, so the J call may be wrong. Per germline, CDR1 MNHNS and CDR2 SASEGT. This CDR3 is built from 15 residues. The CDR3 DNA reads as TGTGCCAGCAGTGGCGGGGTGGCAGGGGCCTACGAGCAGTTCTTC. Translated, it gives CASSGGVAGAYEQFF.

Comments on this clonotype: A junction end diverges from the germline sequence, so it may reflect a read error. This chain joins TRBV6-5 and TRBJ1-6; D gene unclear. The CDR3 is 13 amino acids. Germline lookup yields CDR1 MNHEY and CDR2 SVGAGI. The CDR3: CASRDLGDSPFHF. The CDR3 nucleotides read TGTGCCAGCAGGGACCTTGGGGATTCACCCTTCCACTTT.

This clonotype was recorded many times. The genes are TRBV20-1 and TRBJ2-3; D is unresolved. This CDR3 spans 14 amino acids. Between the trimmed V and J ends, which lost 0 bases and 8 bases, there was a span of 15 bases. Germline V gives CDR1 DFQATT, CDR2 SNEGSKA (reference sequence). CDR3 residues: CSARDRAPGSTQYF. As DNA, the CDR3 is TGCAGTGCTAGAGATAGGGCCCCTGGTTCTACGCAGTATTTT.

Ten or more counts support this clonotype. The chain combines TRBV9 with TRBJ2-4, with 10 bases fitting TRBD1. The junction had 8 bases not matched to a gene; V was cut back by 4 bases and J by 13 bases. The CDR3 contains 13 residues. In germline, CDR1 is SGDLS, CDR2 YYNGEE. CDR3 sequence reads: CASSQMDRGVQYF. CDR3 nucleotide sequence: TGTGCCAGCAGCCAAATGGACAGGGGGGTCCAGTACTTC.

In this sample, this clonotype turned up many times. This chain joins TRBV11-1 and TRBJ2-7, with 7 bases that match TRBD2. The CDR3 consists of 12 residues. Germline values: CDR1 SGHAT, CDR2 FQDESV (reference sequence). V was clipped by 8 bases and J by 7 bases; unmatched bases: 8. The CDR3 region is CASRDYPGEQYF. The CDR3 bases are TGTGCCAGCCGGGACTACCCGGGGGAGCAGTACTTC.

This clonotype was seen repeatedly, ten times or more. CDR3 DNA: TGTGCCAGCAGCTTGAGGCTGGCACACCAAGCTAACTATGGCTACACCTTC. Its protein product is CASSLRLAHQANYGYTF. This rearrangement joins TRBV5-6 to TRBJ1-2; D gene unclear. Germline-derived CDR1 and CDR2 are SGHDT and YYEEEE. This CDR3 contains 17 residues. The V end lost 1 base, the J end lost 0 bases, and 16 bases lay between the germline ends.